The rows below give T cell receptor beta chains drawn from one sample of a study of a mutant IDH1 vaccine in newly diagnosed glioma. Antigen specificity for these receptors is unknown. Using immunoSEQ multiplex PCR, the repertoire was profiled, and TCRdb retains in-frame clones only, with some absent. Of around 41,000 clones in the sample, more than 60% were seen once. The sequenced sample was PBMCs, obtained from a glioma patient whose treatment included an IDH1 peptide vaccine. All receptors derive from a woman aged 40 to 50 with glioma. Some clones in this sample may be carry-over from other donors' samples. CDR3s include the opening cysteine and the closing phenylalanine or tryptophan. A D gene is named only where the DNA matches it firmly. Size values are once, few and many counts, or a class for expanded clones, and some rows have none.

J,D,length,V,size,DNA,CDR3
TRBJ1-2,-,14,TRBV12-5,-,TGTGCTAGTGGTTTGCCAGGGCAGTTCTATGGCTACACCTTC,CASGLPGQFYGYTF
TRBJ1-1,TRBD1,14,TRBV9,once,TGTGCCAGCAGCCTAACAGGGGGCGGCACTGAAGCTTTCTTT,CASSLTGGGTEAFF
TRBJ2-5,TRBD2,14,TRBV4-3,-,TGCGATGGGCTAGCGGGAGGGCGGGAAGAGACCCAGTACTTC,CDGLAGGREETQYF
TRBJ1-1,-,17,TRBV5-1,once,TGCGCCAGCAGCTTGGCCTTCTGGAAGCACATGAACACTGAAGCTTTCTTT,CASSLAFWKHMNTEAFF
TRBJ2-1,TRBD1,13,TRBV29-1,-,TGCAGCACAAGCCGGGACAGGCCCGGTGAGCAGTTCTTC,CSTSRDRPGEQFF
TRBJ1-5,-,13,TRBV6-1,few,TGTGCCAGCAGTGAAAAGCGGGGCGGTCGTCGGTATTTT,CASSEKRGGRRYF
TRBJ1-3,-,16,TRBV25-1,-,TGTGCCAGCAGTGAATGGGGGGACACAACTGGAAACACCATATATTTT,CASSEWGDTTGNTIYF
TRBJ1-2,-,13,TRBV6-1,-,TGTGCCAGCAGTGAAGCGACAGTCTATGGCTACACCTTC,CASSEATVYGYTF
TRBJ2-6,-,17,TRBV4-1,-,TGCGCCAGCAGCCATACAGGGACTCCCACTGGGGCCAACGTCCTGACTTTC,CASSHTGTPTGANVLTF
TRBJ1-2,-,17,TRBV6-1,-,TGTGCCAGCAGTGGGGGACATGGGATGTCTTCTAACTATGGCTACACCTTC,CASSGGHGMSSNYGYTF
TRBJ2-3,-,11,TRBV5-4,once,TGTGCCAGCAGCTTGGGGGATACGCAGTATTTT,CASSLGDTQYF
TRBJ2-1,TRBD2,16,TRBV29-1,-,TGCAGCGTTATGGGGGGCAGCGGGGGGGTAGGCAATGAGCAGTTCTTC,CSVMGGSGGVGNEQFF
TRBJ2-3,-,15,TRBV19,-,TGTGCCAGTTCTGGCGGAGACGGTTACACAGATACGCAGTATTTT,CASSGGDGYTDTQYF
TRBJ2-1,TRBD2,12,TRBV29-1,-,TGCAGCGTTGGGAGTAGCGGGAATGAGCAGTTCTTC,CSVGSSGNEQFF
TRBJ1-1,-,12,TRBV29-1,few,TGCAGCGCGAGGTTCGGTCACCTTGAAGCTTTCTTT,CSARFGHLEAFF
TRBJ2-5,-,14,TRBV6-1,-,TGTGCCAGCAGTGAACAAAGGAGATCGGAGACCCAGTACTTC,CASSEQRRSETQYF
TRBJ2-7,TRBD2,14,TRBV5-1,-,TGCGCCAGCAGCCCTAGCGGAAACTCCTACGAGCAGTACTTC,CASSPSGNSYEQYF
TRBJ2-5,TRBD2,17,TRBV12-5,-,TGTGCTAGTGGTCTTAGGACTAGCGGGAATGACGGGGAGACCCAGTACTTC,CASGLRTSGNDGETQYF
TRBJ1-5,-,13,TRBV4-1,medium-sized,TGCGCCAGCAGCCAGGAAGACAGCCAGCCCCAGCATTTT,CASSQEDSQPQHF
TRBJ2-7,TRBD2,15,TRBV13,-,TGTGCCAGCAGCTTAAGGGCCGCGGGGGGGACCGAGCAGTACTTC,CASSLRAAGGTEQYF
TRBJ2-2,TRBD1,16,TRBV9,-,TGTGCCAGCAGCGTAGGGGACAGAATAGACACCGGGGAGCTGTTTTTT,CASSVGDRIDTGELFF
TRBJ2-5,-,14,TRBV19,-,TGTGCCAGTAGTCAGGGTGGAGGTTCGGGGACCCAGTACTTC,CASSQGGGSGTQYF
TRBJ1-3,-,14,TRBV6-1,-,TGTGCCAGCAGTGACAGTCGTTTTGAAAACACCATATATTTT,CASSDSRFENTIYF
TRBJ2-1,TRBD2,15,TRBV5-4,-,TGTGCCAGCAGCTTGGCGGGAGGGGTAGGTAGTGAGCAGTTCTTC,CASSLAGGVGSEQFF
TRBJ1-2,-,15,TRBV5-1,-,TGCGCCAGCAGCTTGGGGGGGGCGCAAACCTATGGCTACACCTTC,CASSLGGAQTYGYTF
TRBJ2-1,TRBD2,15,TRBV9,-,TGTGCCAGCAGCGTAGGCGGGAGTGAGTACAATGAGCAGTTCTTC,CASSVGGSEYNEQFF
TRBJ2-1,TRBD2,15,TRBV4-3,-,TGCGCCAGCAGCCCCGGACTAGCCCGTACCAATGAGCAGTTCTTC,CASSPGLARTNEQFF
TRBJ1-5,-,13,TRBV7-2,-,TGTGCCAGCAGTCAGGGGCCTAATCAGCCCCAGCATTTT,CASSQGPNQPQHF
TRBJ1-4,TRBD1,16,TRBV2,-,TGTGCCAGCAGCCGACCGTCGACAGGGGAGGGAGAAAAACTGTTTTTT,CASSRPSTGEGEKLFF
TRBJ2-2,-,18,TRBV21-1,-,TGTGCCAGCAGCGAGTGGACTAGCGGGGGGACTAACACCGGGGAGCTGTTTTTT,CASSEWTSGGTNTGELFF
TRBJ1-5,-,12,TRBV28,-,TGTGCCAGCAGGGATTTTAAGTCAAACGAGCATTTT,CASRDFKSNEHF
TRBJ2-2,TRBD2,16,TRBV7-9,medium-sized,TGTGCCAGCAGCTTAGCCAGCGGGAGTAGGACCGGGGAGCTGTTTTTT,CASSLASGSRTGELFF
TRBJ1-2,-,13,TRBV11-2,-,TGTGCCAGCAGCGGCCAGGGTTCCTATGGCTACACCTTC,CASSGQGSYGYTF
TRBJ2-7,-,16,TRBV5-1,-,TGCGCCAGCAGCCCCCGCCCTAAGGGGTCTTCCTACGAGCAGTACTTC,CASSPRPKGSSYEQYF